Listed below are T cell receptor beta chains from one sample, sequenced in a study of blood T cell repertoires in COVID-19. Generated by immunoSEQ multiplex PCR, the TCRdb table keeps only in-frame clones and is missing some. The sample includes roughly 120,000 clones, 84% of them seen just once. Sequenced: peripheral blood. The receptors were gathered from an older woman with acute or convalescent COVID-19. CDR3s include the opening cysteine and the closing phenylalanine or tryptophan. Fields, in order: D gene, clone size, J gene, V gene, CDR3 length, CDR3 DNA, CDR3 protein. The D gene is left open where the match is weak. A row's size may be missing; if present it is once, few, many or a size class.

NA few TRBJ1-6 TRBV5-6 15 TGTGCCAGCAGCTATAGGACCTTGCGGGATTCACCCCTCCACTTT CASSYRTLRDSPLHF
NA NA TRBJ2-2 TRBV5-4 15 TGTGCCAGCAGCTTAACTAAACGAAACACCGGGGAGCTGTTTTTT CASSLTKRNTGELFF
TRBD2 NA TRBJ2-1 TRBV5-1 16 TGCGCCAGCACGGACTCCCGACTAGCGGGGGGGCAGGAGCAGTTCTTC CASTDSRLAGGQEQFF
NA NA TRBJ1-2 TRBV4-1 12 TGCGCCAGCAGCCAAGAATGGGGGGGTGTAACCTTC CASSQEWGGVTF
NA NA TRBJ1-2 TRBV12-3/TRBV12-4 12 TGTGCCAGCAGTTTATGGAGCCATGGCTACACCTTC CASSLWSHGYTF
TRBD1 NA TRBJ2-5 TRBV5-8 16 TGTGCCAGCAGTTCCGGGACAGGGGTGTTTCAAGAGACCCAGTACTTC CASSSGTGVFQETQYF
NA NA TRBJ1-2 TRBV12-3/TRBV12-4 13 TGTGCCAGCAGTTTTGGGGGGGTGGGTGGCTACACCTTC CASSFGGVGGYTF
NA NA TRBJ2-5 TRBV7-9 15 TGTGCCAGCAGCTTAGAAGGACACCCCCGTAAGACCCAGTACTTC CASSLEGHPRKTQYF
NA NA TRBJ2-7 TRBV5-5 14 TGTGCCAGCAGCTCCGGTCCGGGGTCCTACGAGCAGTACTTC CASSSGPGSYEQYF
TRBD1 NA TRBJ1-1 TRBV6-5 13 TGTGCCAGCAGTCTCTATGGGGACAGTGAAGCTTTCTTT CASSLYGDSEAFF
NA NA TRBJ1-3 TRBV6-5 16 TGTGCCAGCAGTTACTCAGGGAGGGTCTCTGGAAACACCATATATTTT CASSYSGRVSGNTIYF
TRBD1 NA TRBJ1-2 TRBV5-1 14 TGCGCCAGCAGGTTGGGACAGGCTAACTATGGCTACACCTTC CASRLGQANYGYTF
TRBD2 few TRBJ2-1 TRBV9 15 TGTGCCAGCAGCGTAGCTAGCGGGACCAACAATGAGCAGTTCTTC CASSVASGTNNEQFF
NA NA TRBJ1-2 TRBV2 14 TGTGCCAGCAGTGAACGCGAGGTCGGGGGTGGCTACACCTTC CASSEREVGGGYTF
NA NA TRBJ2-3 TRBV19 14 TGTGCCACCTCTGATGAGGGAATTACAGATACGCAGTATTTT CATSDEGITDTQYF
TRBD1 NA TRBJ1-2 TRBV19 13 TGTGCCAGTAGTACCGGGACAGCTGATGGCTACACCTTC CASSTGTADGYTF
TRBD1 NA TRBJ2-3 TRBV5-1 15 TGCGCCAGCAGCTTACCGACAGGGCTCACAGATACGCAGTATTTT CASSLPTGLTDTQYF
NA NA TRBJ1-2 TRBV24-1 13 TGTGCCACCAGTGATTCAGGATACTATGGCTACACCTTC CATSDSGYYGYTF
TRBD2 NA TRBJ2-5 TRBV28 13 TGTGCCAGCAACGGGGGGGCCCCGGAGACCCAGTACTTC CASNGGAPETQYF
NA NA TRBJ2-2 TRBV27 14 TGTGCCAGCAGTTTGGGGCAGGGTCTCGGGGAGCTGTTTTTT CASSLGQGLGELFF
TRBD2 NA TRBJ2-3 TRBV5-6 16 TGTGCCAGCAGCTTTTATAGCGGGGGGTTAGGAGATACGCAGTATTTT CASSFYSGGLGDTQYF
NA NA TRBJ2-3 TRBV2 14 TGTGCCAGCAGGCCCAGTTATAGCACAGATACGCAGTATTTT CASRPSYSTDTQYF
NA NA TRBJ1-1 TRBV18 15 TGTGCCAGCTCACCACCCGTGAATCGGGACACTGAAGCTTTCTTT CASSPPVNRDTEAFF
TRBD1 few TRBJ1-5 TRBV6-1 15 TGTGCCAGCAGTGAGCTAGGACAGGGTAACCAGCCCCAGCATTTT CASSELGQGNQPQHF
NA NA TRBJ1-1 TRBV6-5 15 TGTGCCAGCAGTCTTTCGGACGGGGGGAACACTGAAGCTTTCTTT CASSLSDGGNTEAFF
NA NA TRBJ1-4 TRBV4-1 15 TGCGCCAGCAGCCAAGAAGGAAGGGCGGGAGAAAAACTGTTTTTT CASSQEGRAGEKLFF
NA NA TRBJ1-2 TRBV3-1/TRBV3-2 15 TGTGCCAGCAGCCAAGATCTGGGGGGTAGTGGCGGCTACACCTTC CASSQDLGGSGGYTF
TRBD1 NA TRBJ1-2 TRBV5-1 15 TGCGCCAGCAGCTCCGACCGTAGCAGGGGGTATGGCTACACCTTC CASSSDRSRGYGYTF
NA NA TRBJ1-1 TRBV30 13 TGTGCCTGGAGTCAGGGGTGGGTCACTGAAGCTTTCTTT CAWSQGWVTEAFF
NA once TRBJ1-5 TRBV5-6 14 TGTGCCAGCAGCTTCTCTGGTGAGAATCAGCCCCAGCATTTT CASSFSGENQPQHF
NA NA TRBJ1-2 TRBV18 13 TGTGCCAGCTCACCAGGGGAGGGCTATGGCTACACCTTC CASSPGEGYGYTF
NA NA TRBJ2-2 TRBV6-1 13 TGTGCCAGCAGTGAAGCTCGGCGGATAGAGCTGTTTTTT CASSEARRIELFF
TRBD1 NA TRBJ2-5 TRBV9 14 TGTGCCAGCAGCGTGGGACAGGGGCAGGGGACCCAGTACTTC CASSVGQGQGTQYF
NA NA TRBJ1-4 TRBV5-1 15 TGCGCCAGCAGCTTGGCCGGCAGCCCGGGGGAAAAACTGTTTTTT CASSLAGSPGEKLFF
TRBD1 few TRBJ2-7 TRBV27 13 TGTGCCAGCAGTCCTCAGACAGGGCTCGAGCAGTACTTC CASSPQTGLEQYF
TRBD1 NA TRBJ1-2 TRBV11-2 14 TGTGCCAGCAGCTTAGGACAGGGGGAAGCGGGCTACACCTTC CASSLGQGEAGYTF
NA NA TRBJ1-1 TRBV6-5 13 TGTGCCAGCAGTTCCTTCGGAGGCCCTGAAGCTTTCTTT CASSSFGGPEAFF
TRBD1 NA TRBJ2-1 TRBV3-1/TRBV3-2 15 TGTGCCAGCAGCCAAGTTGGGACAGGGAGCAATGAGCAGTTCTTC CASSQVGTGSNEQFF
NA NA TRBJ1-1 TRBV6-4 11 TGTGCCAGCAGTACCGGGACTGAAGCTTTCTTT CASSTGTEAFF
TRBD1 NA TRBJ1-2 TRBV9 22 TGTGCCAGCAGCTTGCGAGGTCGGGACAGGGGAGAGGGAGCCGGTTGGAACTATGGCTACACCTTC CASSLRGRDRGEGAGWNYGYTF
TRBD1 NA TRBJ1-5 TRBV18 16 TGTGCCAGCTCCCCGGACAGGGGGCCAAGCAATCAGCCCCAGCATTTT CASSPDRGPSNQPQHF
NA NA TRBJ2-1 TRBV5-1 15 TGCGCCAGCAGCCTTAACGGGGGCTCCTACAATGAGCAGTTCTTC CASSLNGGSYNEQFF